The 8 T cell receptor beta chains given below trace back to one sample, sequenced in a study of blood T cell repertoires in COVID-19. Assay: immunoSEQ multiplex PCR; the TCRdb copy retains only in-frame clones and omits some. Here the sample spans about 240,000 clones, 70% to 90% being singletons. The sequenced material came from peripheral blood. These receptors were taken from an older woman with active or convalescent COVID-19.

Turning to this clone: The sample carries other DNA sequences with the same CDR3. This rearrangement joins TRBV7-9 to TRBJ1-5; D may be TRBD1 (6 bases). The CDR3 extends over 14 amino acids. The germline V and J ends were trimmed by 5 bases and 1 base, with 9 bases remaining between them. Germline-derived CDR1 and CDR2 are SEHNR and FQNEAQ (reference sequence). The CDR3 coding sequence is TGTGCCAGCAGCCGAGGGGGAAGCAATCAGCCCCAGCATTTT. This gives the protein CASSRGGSNQPQHF.

The chain couples TRBV4-3 to TRBJ1-2; perhaps TRBD1 as D (6 bases). Germline V gene sequence: CDR1 LGHNA, CDR2 YSLEER. CDR3 length: 13 amino acids. V gave up 2 bases and J gave up 8 bases, with 12 bases separating them. The CDR3 reads CASSQITGNGYTF. CDR3 bases: TGCGCCAGCAGCCAAATAACAGGGAACGGCTACACCTTC.

This clone appeared once. The chain employs TRBV5-1 and TRBJ2-1; the match to TRBD1 covers 8 bases. Germline CDR1 SGHRS, CDR2 YFSETQ. This CDR3 has 19 residues. The J segment lost 0 bases and the V segment lost 3 bases, leaving 14 bases of the junction unmatched. The CDR3 region is CASSSPGQADASSYNEQFF. The CDR3 DNA is TGCGCCAGCAGCTCCCCGGGACAGGCCGATGCGAGCTCCTACAATGAGCAGTTCTTC.

The chain combines TRBV24-1 with TRBJ2-1; 7 positions match TRBD1. The length of the CDR3 is 14 residues. Germline CDR1 KGHDR, CDR2 SFDVKD. Trimming took 2 bases from V and 7 from J; bases not matched to a gene: 4. CDR3 sequence reads: CATSDYRGMNEQFF. In DNA, the CDR3 is TGTGCCACCAGTGATTACAGGGGAATGAATGAGCAGTTCTTC.

This clone is a singleton in its sample. V usage is TRBV19 and J usage is TRBJ1-4; 9 nucleotides align to TRBD1. The CDR3 is 16 amino acids. V gave up 0 bases and J gave up 7 bases; unmatched junction bases: 6. In germline, CDR1 is LNHDA, CDR2 SQIVND (reference sequence). CDR3 in DNA: TGTGCCAGTAGTATAGAAGCCGGGACAGGGAGTGAAAAACTGTTTTTT. Residues: CASSIEAGTGSEKLFF.

V usage is TRBV19 and J usage is TRBJ1-2; D is undetermined. Germline V CDR1 and CDR2: LNHDA, SQIVND (reference sequence). Trimming cost V 3 bases and J 7 bases, with 9 bases left between them. The CDR3 has 12 residues. The CDR3 region has the DNA TGTGCCAGTAGTATGCAGGCTTCTGGCTACACCTTC. Protein sequence: CASSMQASGYTF.

In this sample, this clone turned up once. This chain connects TRBV6-4 to TRBJ1-3; maybe TRBD1 (5 bases). The V gene's germline CDR1 is MRHNA and CDR2 SNTAGT. CDR3 length: 19 amino acids. V was pared by 2 bases and J by 1 base, with 21 bases between. The CDR3 here is CASSDAPAFVAGSGNTIYF. The CDR3 region has the DNA TGTGCCAGCAGTGACGCCCCAGCCTTTGTCGCAGGGTCTGGAAACACCATATATTTT.

The chain has TRBV6-4 and TRBJ1-5; D uncertain. CDR1 and CDR2 from the germline V gene are MRHNA and SNTAGT. V lost 4 bases and J 7 bases, leaving 11 bases between the germline ends. The CDR3 loop spans 13 amino acids. In DNA form, the CDR3 reads TGTGCCAGCAGTGGGGAGGGCGGGCAGCCCCAGCATTTT. It encodes CASSGEGGQPQHF.